These T cell receptor beta chains were read from a single sample in a study of graft-versus-host responses after intestinal transplantation. Data came from immunoSEQ multiplex PCR; TCRdb stores just in-frame clones and leaves some out. The sample gives around 17,000 clones, around 90% of which show up once; approximately 5.6% is in the top ten. The sample in question was PBMCs, obtained roughly 110 days after intestinal transplant. These receptors were taken from a human patient who received an intestinal transplant, so some T cells may come from the graft donor. Each CDR3 is given with its conserved first and last residue. The order of the fields is D gene, V gene, J gene, clone size, CDR3 DNA, CDR3 protein. The D gene is left open where the match is weak. Only part of the rows carry a size: once, few, many, or a class if the clone is expanded.

D gene: TRBD2; V gene: TRBV4-1; J gene: TRBJ2-1; clone size: .; CDR3 DNA: TGCGCCAGCAGCCCGGGGACTAGCGGGAGGAGGCATGAGCAGTTCTTC; CDR3 protein: CASSPGTSGRRHEQFF
D gene: .; V gene: TRBV9; J gene: TRBJ2-1; clone size: .; CDR3 DNA: TGTGCCAGCAGCGTATATGGCTACAATGAGCAGTTCTTC; CDR3 protein: CASSVYGYNEQFF
D gene: .; V gene: TRBV4-2; J gene: TRBJ1-2; clone size: .; CDR3 DNA: TGTGCCAGCAGCCAAGAAAGGGACTATGGCTACACCTTC; CDR3 protein: CASSQERDYGYTF
D gene: TRBD1; V gene: TRBV7-6; J gene: TRBJ1-2; clone size: .; CDR3 DNA: TGTGCCAGCAGCGGGGGTGGGACAGCTTTCTATGGCTACACCTTC; CDR3 protein: CASSGGGTAFYGYTF
D gene: .; V gene: TRBV5-6; J gene: TRBJ1-5; clone size: .; CDR3 DNA: TGTGCCAGCAGCTTGGCCGGAGAGGCCCTCCAATGGAATCAGCCCCAGCATTTT; CDR3 protein: CASSLAGEALQWNQPQHF
D gene: .; V gene: TRBV5-4; J gene: TRBJ2-7; clone size: .; CDR3 DNA: TGTGCTAGCAGCCCCACCCTAGGGGAAATGAGCTACGAGCAGTACTTC; CDR3 protein: CASSPTLGEMSYEQYF
D gene: .; V gene: TRBV30; J gene: TRBJ1-4; clone size: once; CDR3 DNA: TGTGCCTGGAGTGGAAGGACCATCGGGGAGGAAAAACTGTTTTTT; CDR3 protein: CAWSGRTIGEEKLFF
D gene: .; V gene: TRBV4-1; J gene: TRBJ2-1; clone size: .; CDR3 DNA: TGCGCCAGCAGCCAAGGGCGGAGCTCCTACAATGAGCAGTTCTTC; CDR3 protein: CASSQGRSSYNEQFF
D gene: .; V gene: TRBV7-9; J gene: TRBJ2-7; clone size: .; CDR3 DNA: TGTGCCAGCAGCTTTAGGCCCCACGAGCAGTACTTC; CDR3 protein: CASSFRPHEQYF
D gene: .; V gene: TRBV27; J gene: TRBJ2-1; clone size: .; CDR3 DNA: TGTGCCAGCAGTCTATACAATGAGCAGTTCTTC; CDR3 protein: CASSLYNEQFF
D gene: .; V gene: TRBV30; J gene: TRBJ2-4; clone size: .; CDR3 DNA: TGTGCCTGGAGGGTGGTCAAAAACATTCAGTACTTC; CDR3 protein: CAWRVVKNIQYF